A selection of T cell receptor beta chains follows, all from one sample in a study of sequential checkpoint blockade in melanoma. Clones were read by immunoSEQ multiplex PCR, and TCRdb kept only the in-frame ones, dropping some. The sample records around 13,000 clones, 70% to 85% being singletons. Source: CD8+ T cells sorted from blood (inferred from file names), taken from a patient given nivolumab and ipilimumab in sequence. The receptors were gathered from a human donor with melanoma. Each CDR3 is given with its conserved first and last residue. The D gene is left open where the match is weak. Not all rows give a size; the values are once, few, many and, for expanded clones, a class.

cdr3_nt: TGCGCCAGCAGCTTGGTGGAGGCGGGAGGGCCGGGGGCCCACAATGAGCAGTTCTTC; cdr3_aa: CASSLVEAGGPGAHNEQFF; j_call: TRBJ2-1; v_call: TRBV5-1; d_call: TRBD2; cdr3_length: 19; clone_size: .
cdr3_nt: TGTGCCAGCAGGGAAGGGGTGGCCACTGAAGCTTTCTTT; cdr3_aa: CASREGVATEAFF; j_call: TRBJ1-1; v_call: TRBV27; d_call: .; cdr3_length: 13; clone_size: .
cdr3_nt: TGTGCCAGCTCAACCCCGGGACAGTCTAGCTCCTACAATGAGCAGTTCTTC; cdr3_aa: CASSTPGQSSSYNEQFF; j_call: TRBJ2-1; v_call: TRBV18; d_call: TRBD1; cdr3_length: 17; clone_size: .
cdr3_nt: TGTGCCAGCAGCCCGACTCCCGACAGGACCGGGGAGCTGTTTTTT; cdr3_aa: CASSPTPDRTGELFF; j_call: TRBJ2-2; v_call: TRBV11-3; d_call: .; cdr3_length: 15; clone_size: .
cdr3_nt: TGCGCCAGCAGCCAACACAGGGTTACAGGGGACACCGGGGAGCTGTTTTTT; cdr3_aa: CASSQHRVTGDTGELFF; j_call: TRBJ2-2; v_call: TRBV4-3; d_call: TRBD1; cdr3_length: 17; clone_size: .
cdr3_nt: TGTGCCAGCACTAGCGGGGGGTACAATGAGCAGTTCTTC; cdr3_aa: CASTSGGYNEQFF; j_call: TRBJ2-1; v_call: TRBV6-5; d_call: TRBD2; cdr3_length: 13; clone_size: .
cdr3_nt: TGCAGCGTTCGGGGGTCCGACTACGAGCAGTACTTC; cdr3_aa: CSVRGSDYEQYF; j_call: TRBJ2-7; v_call: TRBV29-1; d_call: .; cdr3_length: 12; clone_size: .
cdr3_nt: TGTGCCAGCAGTAGATTACAGGGAAAGAGCACTGAAGCTTTCTTT; cdr3_aa: CASSRLQGKSTEAFF; j_call: TRBJ1-1; v_call: TRBV6-1; d_call: .; cdr3_length: 15; clone_size: .
cdr3_nt: TGTGCTAGTGGTTTTAGTCAGCCCCAGCATTTT; cdr3_aa: CASGFSQPQHF; j_call: TRBJ1-5; v_call: TRBV12-5; d_call: .; cdr3_length: 11; clone_size: .
cdr3_nt: TGTGCCAGTATGGGGACAGGCGACCAGCCCCAGCATTTT; cdr3_aa: CASMGTGDQPQHF; j_call: TRBJ1-5; v_call: TRBV19; d_call: TRBD1; cdr3_length: 13; clone_size: few
cdr3_nt: TGTGCCAGTACGAGCTCTGGGGCCAACGTCCTGACTTTC; cdr3_aa: CASTSSGANVLTF; j_call: TRBJ2-6; v_call: TRBV19; d_call: .; cdr3_length: 13; clone_size: .